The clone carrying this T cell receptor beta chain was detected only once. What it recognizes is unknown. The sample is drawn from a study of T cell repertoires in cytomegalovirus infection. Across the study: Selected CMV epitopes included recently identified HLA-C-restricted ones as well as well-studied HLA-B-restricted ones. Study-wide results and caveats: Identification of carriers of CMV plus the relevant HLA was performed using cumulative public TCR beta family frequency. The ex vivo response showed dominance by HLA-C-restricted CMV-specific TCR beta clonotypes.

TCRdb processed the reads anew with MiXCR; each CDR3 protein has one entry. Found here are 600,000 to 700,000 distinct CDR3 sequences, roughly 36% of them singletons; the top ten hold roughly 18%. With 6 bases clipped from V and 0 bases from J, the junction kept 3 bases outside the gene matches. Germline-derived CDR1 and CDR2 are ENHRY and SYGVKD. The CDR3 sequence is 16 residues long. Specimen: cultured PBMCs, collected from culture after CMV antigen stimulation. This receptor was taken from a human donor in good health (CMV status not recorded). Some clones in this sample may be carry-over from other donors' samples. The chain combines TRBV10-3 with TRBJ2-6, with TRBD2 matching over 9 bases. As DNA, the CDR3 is TGTGCCATCAGGGCAGCGGGGGGCTCTGGGGCCAACGTCCTGACTTTC. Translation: CAIRAAGGSGANVLTF.